This entry is about one TCR beta chain. V lost 5 bases and J lost 6; bases outside the gene matches: 9. Per the germline V gene, CDR1 is LNHDA and CDR2 is SQIVND (reference sequence). CDR3 length equals 15 residues. These data originate in a study of blood T cell repertoires in COVID-19. In the authors' methods: Reference gene primer amplification in the assay estimated nucleated cell counts. Only in-frame clones appear in the TCRdb table, and some are missing; sequencing was by immunoSEQ multiplex PCR. For V, J and clone size, that table is used; D and trimming come from the DNA. The profile shows about 160,000 clones, around four fifths of them singletons. Symptom resolution, clearance, or two negative PCRs marked donors in Cohort 3 as recovered.

Input material: PBMCs or T cells enriched from blood (not recorded which). The V and J genes are TRBV19 and TRBJ2-1; TRBD2 aligns across 8 bases. This receptor was identified in a woman in her forties or fifties who had recovered from COVID-19. As DNA, the CDR3 is TGTGCCAGTAGTCTAACTAGCGGATATTTCAATGAGCAGTTCTTC. This gives the protein CASSLTSGYFNEQFF.